Listed below are T cell receptor beta chains from one sample, sequenced in a study of T cells in Graves' hyperthyroidism and ophthalmopathy. MiXCR, applied by TCRdb to the multiplex PCR reads, yields one record per CDR3 protein. The table has roughly 500,000 distinct CDR3 sequences, 46% seen once. The sequenced sample was peripheral blood or thyroid tissue (not recorded which). Source of these receptors: an adult woman with Graves' disease, either hyperthyroidism or ophthalmopathy (not recorded which). Each CDR3 is given with its conserved first and last residue. The D gene is left open where the match is weak. A row's size may be missing; if present it is once, few, many or a size class.

>TRBJ1-2|.|TRBV12-3/TRBV12-4|many
TGTGCCAGCAGTTTAGCGCAAGGTTCCTATGGCTACACCTTC
CASSLAQGSYGYTF
>TRBJ2-5|TRBD2|TRBV20-1|.
TGCAGTGCGGCGGGAGAAGGGCAAGAGACCCAGTACTTC
CSAAGEGQETQYF
>TRBJ1-1|.|TRBV29-1|many
TGCAGCGTTGACGTCGGCTTGAACACTGAAGCTTTCTTT
CSVDVGLNTEAFF
>TRBJ1-6|.|TRBV7-2|.
TGTGCCAGCAGCTTCCGGGACACCCTTTATCCCCTCCACTTT
CASSFRDTLYPLHF
>TRBJ2-7|TRBD1|TRBV7-9|.
TGTGCCAGCAGCTCCTGGACAGGGTGGGACGAGCAGTACTTC
CASSSWTGWDEQYF
>TRBJ2-5|.|TRBV7-9|.
TGTGCCAGCAGCTTTGGGCAGTCTAATCAAGAGACCCAGTACTTC
CASSFGQSNQETQYF
>TRBJ2-5|TRBD2|TRBV13|many
TGTGCCAGCAGCTTACTAGCGGGAGGGCCCACTCAAGAGACCCAGTACTTC
CASSLLAGGPTQETQYF
>TRBJ2-1|.|TRBV7-9|.
TGTGCCAGCAGCTTAGGCGAAAAGTACGGGGAGCAGTTCTTC
CASSLGEKYGEQFF
>TRBJ1-2|.|TRBV15|few
TGTGCCACCAGCAGAGACAGGGGTGACTATGGCTACACCTTC
CATSRDRGDYGYTF
>TRBJ2-2|.|TRBV25-1|.
TGTGCCAGCAGCCCGCAGCACACCGGGGAGCTGTTTTTT
CASSPQHTGELFF
>TRBJ1-4|TRBD1|TRBV20-1|.
TGCAGTGCTAGCTATGACAGGGGACCCGAAAAACTGTTTTTT
CSASYDRGPEKLFF
>TRBJ2-5|.|TRBV18|many
TGTGCCAGCTCACCCAGGGATGACGAGACCCAGTACTTC
CASSPRDDETQYF
>TRBJ2-7|.|TRBV7-9|.
TGTGCCAGCAGCTTAGACGGCCTGTACGAGCAGTACTTC
CASSLDGLYEQYF
>TRBJ2-5|.|TRBV25-1|.
TGTGCCAGCAGTGGGGAAGGGACGGAGACCCAGTACTTC
CASSGEGTETQYF
>TRBJ1-5|.|TRBV10-3|.
TGTGCCATCAGTGAGTCGAGCCAGAAGAGCAATCAGCCCCAGCATTTT
CAISESSQKSNQPQHF
>TRBJ2-7|.|TRBV7-6|many
TGTGCCAGCAGCTTAGCGGGGTCCCGCGAGCAGTACTTC
CASSLAGSREQYF
>TRBJ1-2|.|TRBV25-1|.
TGTGCCAGCAGCTCGGTGGGCAGCTATGGCTACACCTTC
CASSSVGSYGYTF
>TRBJ2-3|TRBD1|TRBV20-1|few
TGCAGTGCTCCCGACGACAGGGGCACAGATACGCAGTATTTT
CSAPDDRGTDTQYF
>TRBJ1-1|.|TRBV28|.
TGTGCCAGCAGCCTCCGGGACGGACTCGCTTTCTTT
CASSLRDGLAFF
>TRBJ2-7|.|TRBV7-2|many
TGTGCCAGCAGCTTCGCGGGACCCTCCTTAGAGCAGTACTTC
CASSFAGPSLEQYF
>TRBJ2-2|.|TRBV6-1|many
TGTGCCAGCAGGGATCGGGACACCGGGGAGCTGTTTTTT
CASRDRDTGELFF
>TRBJ2-7|.|TRBV4-1|many
TGCGCCAGCAGCCAAGTCTGGGACAACGGCGGGGAGCAGTACTTC
CASSQVWDNGGEQYF
>TRBJ1-1|TRBD1|TRBV6-4|.
TGTGCCAGCAGTACAAATACAGGGGGTATGGCTGAAGCTTTCTTT
CASSTNTGGMAEAFF
>TRBJ1-6|.|TRBV12-3/TRBV12-4|many
TGTGCCAGCAGTTTACGGGAGCGAGATTCACCCCTCCACTTT
CASSLRERDSPLHF
>TRBJ2-6|.|TRBV18|.
TGTGCCAGCTCACCACTGGGACGAGGATCTGGGGCCAACGTCCTGACTTTC
CASSPLGRGSGANVLTF
>TRBJ2-2|.|TRBV10-3|.
TGTGCCATCAGAACCGGGATACGATCCGGGGAGCTGTTTTTT
CAIRTGIRSGELFF
>TRBJ1-5|.|TRBV6-5|many
TGTGCCAGCAGCCTAAGACAGTATCAGCCCCAGCATTTT
CASSLRQYQPQHF
>TRBJ2-7|.|TRBV9|.
TGTGCCAGCAGCGTAGTGGTTAAGGGTTGGAGCTACGAGCAGTACTTC
CASSVVVKGWSYEQYF
>TRBJ1-2|.|TRBV28|many
TGTGCCAGCAGTTTCTCAGGGGTCTATGGCTACACCTTC
CASSFSGVYGYTF